The present entry profiles one T cell receptor (beta chain) with its context. Its binding antigen is unknown. No base quality values were provided; no much bigger clone lies one nucleotide off. The data were produced on an Illumina HiSeq 1500. Using fastp at Q25 and MiXCR, TCRdb reprocessed the public reads and kept productive beta chains. Each CDR3 protein gets just one entry, which takes the most common genes and DNA from the rows behind it. The sample table shows roughly 300,000 distinct CDR3 sequences, and roughly 23% are seen once. The ten largest clones capture roughly 13% of the sample. This entry belongs to a study of T cell repertoires in cytomegalovirus infection (dated by TCRdb to 2018 to 2020). Regarding the research as a whole: Donor HLA type was relevant to the analysis, as public TCR beta signatures indicated carriage of CMV infection together with the matching HLA type. The research as a whole found: The ex vivo response was dominated by HLA-C-restricted CMV-specific TCR beta clonotypes, and the single most frequent clonotype in two of eight donors was supplied by these HLA-C-restricted clonotypes. Carriers of CMV infection plus the relevant HLA type were discriminated by the cumulative frequency of public TCR beta family members in the study cohort and in an independent approximately 360-donor cohort.

In the germline V gene (reference sequence), CDR1 corresponds to LNHDA and CDR2 to SQIVND. V drops 7 bases and J drops 4 bases, leaving 16 bases in between. CDR3 length: 14 amino acids, cysteine to phenylalanine. Left in the record is the CDR3 DNA by itself, 42 bases read in frame from the first base. The TCR was taken from a human donor in good health (CMV status not recorded). Some clones in this sample may be carry-over from other donors' samples. This chain joins TRBV19 to TRBJ1-2, with the D gene uncertain. Sequenced sample: PBMCs. The DNA is TGTGCCAGTACCACCCCCGGGAGGCCCTATGGCTACACCTTC. Protein translation: CASTTPGRPYGYTF.